The rows below give T cell receptor beta chains drawn from one sample of a study of T-cell memory formation after mild COVID-19. TCRdb reanalysed the 5' RACE reads using MiXCR and keeps one entry per CDR3 protein. Of around 300,000 distinct CDR3 sequences in the sample, 8.2% were seen once. The sample was PBMCs or a T cell subset sorted from them (not recorded which). These receptors all come from a young man who had mild COVID-19 (a few samples of this study predate the infection). Cell type and time point are not known. Each CDR3 is given with its conserved first and last residue. The order of the fields is J gene, V gene, D gene, clone size, CDR3 DNA, CDR3 protein. A D gene is named only where the DNA matches it firmly. Rows may omit the clone size; those that give it use once, few, many or a size class.

J gene: TRBJ2-1
V gene: TRBV15
D gene: -
clone size: many
CDR3 DNA: TGTGCCACCAGCGTCTACAGGGAAATCGATGAGCAGTTCTTC
CDR3 protein: CATSVYREIDEQFF

J gene: TRBJ2-1
V gene: TRBV5-4
D gene: -
clone size: many
CDR3 DNA: TGTGCCAGCAGCTTTGAGGGCGGGGGCCCCTCGGCTGAGCAGTTCTTC
CDR3 protein: CASSFEGGGPSAEQFF

J gene: TRBJ2-1
V gene: TRBV5-1
D gene: -
clone size: few
CDR3 DNA: TGCGCCAGCAGCTTGGTTGAGGACAATGAGCAGTTCTTC
CDR3 protein: CASSLVEDNEQFF

J gene: TRBJ1-2
V gene: TRBV25-1
D gene: -
clone size: -
CDR3 DNA: TGTGCCAGCAGTGAAGGAGGGAATTCAGGCTACACCTTC
CDR3 protein: CASSEGGNSGYTF

J gene: TRBJ1-4
V gene: TRBV19
D gene: -
clone size: -
CDR3 DNA: TGTGCCAGTAGTACGCAGGGGCCCCTAGGGGAAAAACTGTTTTTT
CDR3 protein: CASSTQGPLGEKLFF

J gene: TRBJ1-4
V gene: TRBV12-3/TRBV12-4
D gene: TRBD1
clone size: -
CDR3 DNA: TGTGCCAGCAGCCAACAGGGGGCGCGGGAAAAACTGTTTTTT
CDR3 protein: CASSQQGAREKLFF

J gene: TRBJ2-7
V gene: TRBV29-1
D gene: -
clone size: few
CDR3 DNA: TGCAGCGTCGTGGGGGAGTTTTTCTACGAGCAGTACTTC
CDR3 protein: CSVVGEFFYEQYF

J gene: TRBJ2-7
V gene: TRBV6-2/TRBV6-3
D gene: -
clone size: -
CDR3 DNA: TGTGCCAGCAGTCTGCAAATTAGGGGGAGTCAGCAGTACTTC
CDR3 protein: CASSLQIRGSQQYF

J gene: TRBJ1-2
V gene: TRBV20-1
D gene: TRBD1
clone size: -
CDR3 DNA: TGCAGTGCTAGAGATGGGGCGCAGGGGGATGGCTACACCTTC
CDR3 protein: CSARDGAQGDGYTF

J gene: TRBJ1-4
V gene: TRBV27
D gene: -
clone size: -
CDR3 DNA: TGTGCCAGCAGGTCCGCGGGGGGTGGTGAAAAACTGTTTTTT
CDR3 protein: CASRSAGGGEKLFF

J gene: TRBJ2-1
V gene: TRBV12-3/TRBV12-4
D gene: -
clone size: many
CDR3 DNA: TGTGCCAGCAGCTTTGGGGGTGGCAATGAGCAGTTCTTC
CDR3 protein: CASSFGGGNEQFF

J gene: TRBJ2-2
V gene: TRBV3-1
D gene: -
clone size: many
CDR3 DNA: TGTGCCAGCAGCCAAGTATTGGTCGGGCCAAACACCGGGGAGCTGTTTTTT
CDR3 protein: CASSQVLVGPNTGELFF

J gene: TRBJ2-3
V gene: TRBV5-1
D gene: TRBD2
clone size: few
CDR3 DNA: TGCGCCAGCAGCTTACTAGCGGGGGGAAGCTCTAGCACAGATACGCAGTATTTT
CDR3 protein: CASSLLAGGSSSTDTQYF

J gene: TRBJ1-3
V gene: TRBV9
D gene: TRBD1
clone size: -
CDR3 DNA: TGTGCCAGCAGCGTGGGGACAGGACCCTCTGGAAACACCATATATTTT
CDR3 protein: CASSVGTGPSGNTIYF

J gene: TRBJ1-2
V gene: TRBV4-3
D gene: -
clone size: -
CDR3 DNA: TGCGCCAGCAGCCAAGCTCTTTACGGAGATTCCAACTATGGCTACACCTTC
CDR3 protein: CASSQALYGDSNYGYTF

J gene: TRBJ1-1
V gene: TRBV29-1
D gene: -
clone size: -
CDR3 DNA: TGCAGCGCGAGGACACAGAACACTGAAGCTTTCTTT
CDR3 protein: CSARTQNTEAFF

J gene: TRBJ2-2
V gene: TRBV11-3
D gene: TRBD2
clone size: -
CDR3 DNA: TGTGCCAGCAGCTTAGGAGTAGCGGGGAACACCGGGGAGCTGTTTTTT
CDR3 protein: CASSLGVAGNTGELFF

J gene: TRBJ2-1
V gene: TRBV4-1
D gene: TRBD1
clone size: few
CDR3 DNA: TGCGCCAGCAGTAAAGGGGGCCTCAGGAGCTCCTACAATGAGCAGTTCTTC
CDR3 protein: CASSKGGLRSSYNEQFF

J gene: TRBJ2-5
V gene: TRBV18
D gene: -
clone size: few
CDR3 DNA: TGTGCCAGCTCACCGCAGGGGGGGATCCAGTACTTC
CDR3 protein: CASSPQGGIQYF

J gene: TRBJ1-1
V gene: TRBV6-6
D gene: -
clone size: -
CDR3 DNA: TGTGCCGGGGGGCAGGGTGCCTGGGGGACTGAAGCTTTCTTT
CDR3 protein: CAGGQGAWGTEAFF

J gene: TRBJ1-6
V gene: TRBV5-4
D gene: -
clone size: few
CDR3 DNA: TGTGCCAGCAGCCACAGGGAGGGATGGGGTTCACCCCTCCACTTT
CDR3 protein: CASSHREGWGSPLHF

J gene: TRBJ1-1
V gene: TRBV12-3/TRBV12-4
D gene: -
clone size: -
CDR3 DNA: TGTGCCAGCAGTTTAGCGAGGTTAGGGAGGAACACTGAAGCTTTCTTT
CDR3 protein: CASSLARLGRNTEAFF

J gene: TRBJ1-3
V gene: TRBV6-5
D gene: -
clone size: -
CDR3 DNA: TGTGCCAGCTACAGTGGAAACACCATATATTTT
CDR3 protein: CASYSGNTIYF

J gene: TRBJ2-3
V gene: TRBV12-3/TRBV12-4
D gene: -
clone size: -
CDR3 DNA: TGTGCCAGCAGTTTGGCCCTTTACACAGATACGCAGTATTTT
CDR3 protein: CASSLALYTDTQYF

J gene: TRBJ2-1
V gene: TRBV20-1
D gene: -
clone size: -
CDR3 DNA: TGCAGTGCTAGAGATCCGGGCACGATCTCCTACAATGAGCAGTTCTTC
CDR3 protein: CSARDPGTISYNEQFF

J gene: TRBJ1-1
V gene: TRBV5-5
D gene: TRBD1
clone size: -
CDR3 DNA: TGTGCCAGCACCGCTCTGGACAGGGCCCGGAACACTGAAGCTTTCTTT
CDR3 protein: CASTALDRARNTEAFF

J gene: TRBJ1-1
V gene: TRBV12-3/TRBV12-4
D gene: -
clone size: many
CDR3 DNA: TGTGCCAGCAGTTTATTCGGGAACACTGAAGCTTTCTTT
CDR3 protein: CASSLFGNTEAFF

J gene: TRBJ1-1
V gene: TRBV7-6
D gene: -
clone size: few
CDR3 DNA: TGTGCCAGCAGCCAAATGAGAGGGAAGAACACTGAAGCTTTCTTT
CDR3 protein: CASSQMRGKNTEAFF

J gene: TRBJ2-3
V gene: TRBV29-1
D gene: TRBD2
clone size: -
CDR3 DNA: TGCAGCCACGGGACTAGCGGCTACACAGATACGCAGTATTTT
CDR3 protein: CSHGTSGYTDTQYF

J gene: TRBJ2-3
V gene: TRBV11-2
D gene: -
clone size: many
CDR3 DNA: TGTGCCAGCAGCCGGGACCTCACAGATACGCAGTATTTT
CDR3 protein: CASSRDLTDTQYF

J gene: TRBJ2-4
V gene: TRBV4-3
D gene: TRBD2
clone size: many
CDR3 DNA: TGCGCCAGCAGCCCCTTACTCGGGGGGGCCAAAAACATTCAGTACTTC
CDR3 protein: CASSPLLGGAKNIQYF

J gene: TRBJ2-1
V gene: TRBV7-3
D gene: TRBD2
clone size: -
CDR3 DNA: TGTGCCAGCAGCTTTACTAGCGGCCGTCCAACTATCGACAATGAGCAGTTCTTC
CDR3 protein: CASSFTSGRPTIDNEQFF

J gene: TRBJ1-1
V gene: TRBV7-2
D gene: -
clone size: -
CDR3 DNA: TGTGCCAGCAGCTTGCGCTCGGGGCGGTCGGACACTGAAGCTTTCTTT
CDR3 protein: CASSLRSGRSDTEAFF

J gene: TRBJ1-5
V gene: TRBV18
D gene: -
clone size: -
CDR3 DNA: TGTGCCAGCTCACCATCTGGTGGGGAGGATCAGCCCCAGCATTTT
CDR3 protein: CASSPSGGEDQPQHF

J gene: TRBJ2-4
V gene: TRBV12-3/TRBV12-4
D gene: TRBD2
clone size: few
CDR3 DNA: TGTGCCAGCAGCCCCGGGGGAGGGGCGGAAAACATTCAGTACTTC
CDR3 protein: CASSPGGGAENIQYF

J gene: TRBJ1-1
V gene: TRBV20-1
D gene: -
clone size: few
CDR3 DNA: TGCAGTGCTTCGACAGTTGAAGCTTTCTTT
CDR3 protein: CSASTVEAFF